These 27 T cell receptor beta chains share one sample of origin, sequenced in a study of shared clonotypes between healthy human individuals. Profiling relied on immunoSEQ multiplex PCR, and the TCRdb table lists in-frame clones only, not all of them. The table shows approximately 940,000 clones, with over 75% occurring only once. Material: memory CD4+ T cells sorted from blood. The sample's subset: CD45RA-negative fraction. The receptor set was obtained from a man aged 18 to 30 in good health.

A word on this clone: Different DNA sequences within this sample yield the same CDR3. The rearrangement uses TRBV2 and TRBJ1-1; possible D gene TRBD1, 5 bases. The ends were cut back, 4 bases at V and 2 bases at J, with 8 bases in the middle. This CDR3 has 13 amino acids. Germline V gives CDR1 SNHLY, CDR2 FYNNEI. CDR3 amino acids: CASSVGGNTEAFF. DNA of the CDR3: TGTGCCAGCAGTGTCGGGGGTAACACTGAAGCTTTCTTT.

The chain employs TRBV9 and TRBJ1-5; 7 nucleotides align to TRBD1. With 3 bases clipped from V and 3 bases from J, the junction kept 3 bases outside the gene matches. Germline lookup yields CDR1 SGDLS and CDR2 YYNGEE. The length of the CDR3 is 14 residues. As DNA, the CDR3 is TGTGCCAGCAGCGCCGGGACAGTCAATCAGCCCCAGCATTTT. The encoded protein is CASSAGTVNQPQHF.

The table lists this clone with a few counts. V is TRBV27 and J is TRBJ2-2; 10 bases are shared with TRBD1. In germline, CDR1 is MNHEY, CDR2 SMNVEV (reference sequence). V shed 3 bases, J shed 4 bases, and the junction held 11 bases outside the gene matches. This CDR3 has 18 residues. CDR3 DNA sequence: TGTGCCAGCAGTTTGGAGGTGACAGGGGGCGCAGGCACCGGGGAGCTGTTTTTT. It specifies CASSLEVTGGAGTGELFF.

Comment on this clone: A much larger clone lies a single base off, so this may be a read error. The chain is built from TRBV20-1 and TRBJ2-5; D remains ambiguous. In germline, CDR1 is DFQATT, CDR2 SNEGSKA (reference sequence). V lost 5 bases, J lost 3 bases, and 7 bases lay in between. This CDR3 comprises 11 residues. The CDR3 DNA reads TGCAGTGCTTGGTGGGAAGAGACCCAGTACTTC. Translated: CSAWWEETQYF.

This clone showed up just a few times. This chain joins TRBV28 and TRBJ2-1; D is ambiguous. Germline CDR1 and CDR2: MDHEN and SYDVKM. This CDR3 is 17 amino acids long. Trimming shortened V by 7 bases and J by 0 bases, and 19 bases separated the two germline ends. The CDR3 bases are TGTGCCAGCACCAACCCCCCGTCCCTAAGCTCCTACAATGAGCAGTTCTTC. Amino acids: CASTNPPSLSSYNEQFF.

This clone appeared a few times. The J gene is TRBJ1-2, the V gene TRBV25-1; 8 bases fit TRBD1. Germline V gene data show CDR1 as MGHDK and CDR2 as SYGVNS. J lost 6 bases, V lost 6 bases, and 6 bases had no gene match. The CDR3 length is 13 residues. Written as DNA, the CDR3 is TGTGCCAGCAGCCCCGGACAGGGCCATGGCTACACCTTC. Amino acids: CASSPGQGHGYTF.

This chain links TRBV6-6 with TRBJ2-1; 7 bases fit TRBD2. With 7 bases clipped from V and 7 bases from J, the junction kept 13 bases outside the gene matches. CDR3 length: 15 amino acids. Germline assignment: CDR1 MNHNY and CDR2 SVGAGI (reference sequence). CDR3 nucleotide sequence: TGTGCCAGCACCACCGCTCGCGGGAGCGTAAATGAGCAGTTCTTC. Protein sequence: CASTTARGSVNEQFF.

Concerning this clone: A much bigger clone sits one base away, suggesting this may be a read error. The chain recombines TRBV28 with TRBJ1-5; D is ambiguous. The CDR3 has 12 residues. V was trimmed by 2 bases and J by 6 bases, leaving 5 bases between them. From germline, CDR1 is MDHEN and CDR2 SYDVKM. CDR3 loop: CASSLTVQPQHF. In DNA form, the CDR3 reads TGTGCCAGCAGTTTAACAGTTCAGCCCCAGCATTTT. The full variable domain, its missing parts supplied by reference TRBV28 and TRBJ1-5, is DVKVTQSSRYLVKRTGEKVFLECVQDMDHENMFWYRQDPGLGLRLIYFSYDVKMKEKGDIPEGYSVSREKKERFSLILESASTNQTSMYLCASSLTVQPQHFGDGTRLSIL.

The CDR3 DNA reads as TGTGCCAGCAGCCGAATGACAGGGGTCTATGGCTACACCTTC. Protein: CASSRMTGVYGYTF. This chain links TRBV7-9 with TRBJ1-2; 8 nucleotides match TRBD1. The germline V gene encodes CDR1 SEHNR and CDR2 FQNEAQ (reference sequence). The CDR3 loop spans 14 amino acids. Trimming at V came to 5 bases and at J to 4 bases, leaving 6 bases not matched to a gene.

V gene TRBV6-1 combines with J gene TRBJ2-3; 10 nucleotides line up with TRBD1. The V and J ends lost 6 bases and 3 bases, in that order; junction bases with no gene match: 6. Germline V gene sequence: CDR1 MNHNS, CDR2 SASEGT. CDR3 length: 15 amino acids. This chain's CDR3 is CASRAGTGETDTQYF. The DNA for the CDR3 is TGTGCCAGCAGGGCAGGGACAGGGGAAACAGATACGCAGTATTTT.

CDR3 protein: CASSLEGGGALETQYF. In DNA, the CDR3 is TGTGCCAGCAGCTTAGAGGGCGGGGGGGCCCTGGAGACCCAGTACTTC. The rearrangement links TRBV7-2 to TRBJ2-5, with TRBD2 matching over 9 bases. Losses at the gene ends were 1 base for V and 5 bases for J; bases not matched to a gene: 8. This CDR3 spans 16 amino acids. Germline lookup yields CDR1 SGHTA and CDR2 FQGNSA.

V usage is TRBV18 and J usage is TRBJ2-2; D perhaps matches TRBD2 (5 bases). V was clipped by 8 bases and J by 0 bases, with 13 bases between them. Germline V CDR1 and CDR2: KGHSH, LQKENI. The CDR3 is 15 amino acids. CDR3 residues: CASRPGGANTGELFF. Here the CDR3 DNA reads TGTGCCAGCCGTCCCGGAGGAGCGAACACCGGGGAGCTGTTTTTT. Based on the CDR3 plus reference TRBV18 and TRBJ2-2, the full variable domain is NAGVMQNPRHLVRRRGQEARLRCSPMKGHSHVYWYRQLPEEGLKFMVYLQKENIIDESGMPKERFSAEFPKEGPSILRIQQVVRGDSAAYFCASRPGGANTGELFFGEGSRLTVL.

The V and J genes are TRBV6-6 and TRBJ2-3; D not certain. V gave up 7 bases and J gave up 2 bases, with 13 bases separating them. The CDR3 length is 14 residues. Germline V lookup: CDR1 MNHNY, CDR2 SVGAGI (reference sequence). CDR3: CASNGNQLTDTQYF. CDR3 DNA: TGTGCCAGCAATGGAAACCAACTCACAGATACGCAGTATTTT.

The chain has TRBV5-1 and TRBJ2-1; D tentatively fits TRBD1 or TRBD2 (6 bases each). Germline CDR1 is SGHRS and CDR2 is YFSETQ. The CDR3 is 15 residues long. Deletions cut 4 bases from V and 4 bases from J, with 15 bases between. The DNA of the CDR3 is TGCGCCAGCAGCCTACAGGGACTTGGATACAATGAGCAGTTCTTC. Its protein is CASSLQGLGYNEQFF.

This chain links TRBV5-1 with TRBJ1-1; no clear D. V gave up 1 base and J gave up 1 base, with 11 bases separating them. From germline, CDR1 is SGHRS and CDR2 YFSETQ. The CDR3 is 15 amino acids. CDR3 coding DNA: TGCGCCAGCAGCTTGAATGTGGGGAAGAACACTGAAGCTTTCTTT. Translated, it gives CASSLNVGKNTEAFF.

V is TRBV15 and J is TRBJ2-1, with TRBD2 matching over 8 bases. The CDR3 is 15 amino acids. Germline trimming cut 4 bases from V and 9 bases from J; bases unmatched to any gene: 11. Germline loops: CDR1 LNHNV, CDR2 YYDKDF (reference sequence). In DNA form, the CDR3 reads TGTGCCACCAGCATATCACTAGCGGAGCACATTGAGCAGTTCTTC. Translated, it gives CATSISLAEHIEQFF.

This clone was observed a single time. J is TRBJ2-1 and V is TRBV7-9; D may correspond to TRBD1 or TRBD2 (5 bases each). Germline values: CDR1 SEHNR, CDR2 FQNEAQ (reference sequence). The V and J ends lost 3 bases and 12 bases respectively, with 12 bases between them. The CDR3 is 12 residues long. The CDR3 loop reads CASSFRDGWQFF. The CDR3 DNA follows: TGTGCCAGCAGCTTTCGGGACGGTTGGCAGTTCTTC.

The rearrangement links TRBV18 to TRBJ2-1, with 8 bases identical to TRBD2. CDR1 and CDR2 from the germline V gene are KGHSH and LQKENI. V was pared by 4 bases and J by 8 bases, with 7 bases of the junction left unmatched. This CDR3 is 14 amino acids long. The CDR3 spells CASSLGLASDEQFF. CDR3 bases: TGTGCCAGCTCACTCGGACTAGCTAGTGATGAGCAGTTCTTC.

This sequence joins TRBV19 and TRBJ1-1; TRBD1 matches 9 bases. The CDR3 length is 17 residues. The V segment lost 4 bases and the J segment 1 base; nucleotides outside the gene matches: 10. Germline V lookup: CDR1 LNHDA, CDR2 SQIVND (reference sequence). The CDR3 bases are TGTGCCAGTAGTAACGACGACAGGGGGAAAGGGAACACTGAAGCTTTCTTT. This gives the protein CASSNDDRGKGNTEAFF.

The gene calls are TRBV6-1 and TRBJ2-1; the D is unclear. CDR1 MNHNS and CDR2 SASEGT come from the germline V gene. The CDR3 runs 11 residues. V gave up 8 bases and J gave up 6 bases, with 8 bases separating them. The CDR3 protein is CASCRSNEQFF. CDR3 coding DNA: TGTGCCAGCTGCAGATCCAATGAGCAGTTCTTC.

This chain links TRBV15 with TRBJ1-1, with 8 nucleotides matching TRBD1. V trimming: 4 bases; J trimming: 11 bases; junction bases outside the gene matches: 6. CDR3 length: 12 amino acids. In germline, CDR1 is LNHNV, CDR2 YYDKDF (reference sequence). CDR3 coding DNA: TGTGCCACCAGCACGGCGACAGGGGCCGCTTTCTTT. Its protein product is CATSTATGAAFF.

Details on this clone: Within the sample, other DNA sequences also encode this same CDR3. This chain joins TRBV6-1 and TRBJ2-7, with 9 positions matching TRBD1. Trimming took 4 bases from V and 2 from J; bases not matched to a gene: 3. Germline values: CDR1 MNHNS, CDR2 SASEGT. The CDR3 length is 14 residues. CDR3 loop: CASSGGQGTYEQYF. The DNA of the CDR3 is TGTGCCAGCAGTGGGGGACAGGGCACCTACGAGCAGTACTTC.

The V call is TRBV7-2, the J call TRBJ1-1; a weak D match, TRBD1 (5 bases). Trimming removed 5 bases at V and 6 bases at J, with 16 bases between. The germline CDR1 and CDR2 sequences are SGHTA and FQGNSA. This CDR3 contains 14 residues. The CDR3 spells CASSMAARGSEAFF. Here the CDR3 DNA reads TGTGCCAGCAGCATGGCGGCTCGGGGCTCTGAAGCTTTCTTT.

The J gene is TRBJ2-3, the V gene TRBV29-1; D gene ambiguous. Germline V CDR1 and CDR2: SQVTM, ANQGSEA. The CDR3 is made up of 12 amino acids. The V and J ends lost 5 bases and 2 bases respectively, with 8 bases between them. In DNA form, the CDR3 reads TGCAGCGTTCGCACAGACACAGATACGCAGTATTTT. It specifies CSVRTDTDTQYF.

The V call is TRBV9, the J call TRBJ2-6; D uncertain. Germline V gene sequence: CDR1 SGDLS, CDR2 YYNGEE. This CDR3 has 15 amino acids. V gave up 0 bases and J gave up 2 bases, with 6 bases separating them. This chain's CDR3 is CASSVEATGANVLTF. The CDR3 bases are TGTGCCAGCAGCGTAGAGGCTACTGGGGCCAACGTCCTGACTTTC.

CDR3: CASSLYARGPTNYGYTF. The CDR3 region has the DNA TGCGCCAGCAGCCTCTACGCCAGGGGTCCCACTAACTATGGCTACACCTTC. The chain links TRBV4-1 to TRBJ1-2; D is possibly TRBD1 (6 bases). The CDR3 consists of 17 residues. CDR1 MGHRA and CDR2 YSYEKL come from the germline V gene. The germline V and J ends were trimmed by 4 bases and 0 bases, with 18 bases remaining between them.

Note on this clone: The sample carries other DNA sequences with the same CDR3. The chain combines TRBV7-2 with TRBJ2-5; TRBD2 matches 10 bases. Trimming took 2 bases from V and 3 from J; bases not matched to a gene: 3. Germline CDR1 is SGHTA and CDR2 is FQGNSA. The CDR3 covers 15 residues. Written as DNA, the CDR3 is TGTGCCAGCAGCTTACTGCTAGCGGGGGAAGAGACCCAGTACTTC. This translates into CASSLLLAGEETQYF.